This record covers a single T cell receptor beta chain. The antigen is unknown. This sample is drawn from a study of OX40 agonist ivuxolimab in advanced cancers. Study-level findings and limits: Within 6 weeks, CD4+ and CD8+ blood T cells expanded clonally at 0.1 to 3.0 mg/kg.

Germline-derived CDR1 and CDR2 are MNHEY and SVGAGI. CDR3 size: 14 residues. Between the trimmed V and J ends, which lost 7 bases and 5 bases, there was a span of 17 bases. Profiled with immunoSEQ multiplex PCR; TCRdb holds only in-frame clones, not every one. The sample lists tens of thousands of clones; approximately 85% were seen once. Sequenced material: CD4+ or CD8+ T cells sorted from blood, taken in a trial of the OX40 agonist ivuxolimab. The chain joins TRBV6-5 to TRBJ1-2; D ambiguous. The sequence was obtained from an adult with an advanced solid tumor such as melanoma, head and neck, liver or kidney cancer. This CDR3 is CASIGSGKNYGYTF. The CDR3, as DNA: TGTGCCAGCATTGGCTCGGGCAAAAATTATGGCTACACCTTC.